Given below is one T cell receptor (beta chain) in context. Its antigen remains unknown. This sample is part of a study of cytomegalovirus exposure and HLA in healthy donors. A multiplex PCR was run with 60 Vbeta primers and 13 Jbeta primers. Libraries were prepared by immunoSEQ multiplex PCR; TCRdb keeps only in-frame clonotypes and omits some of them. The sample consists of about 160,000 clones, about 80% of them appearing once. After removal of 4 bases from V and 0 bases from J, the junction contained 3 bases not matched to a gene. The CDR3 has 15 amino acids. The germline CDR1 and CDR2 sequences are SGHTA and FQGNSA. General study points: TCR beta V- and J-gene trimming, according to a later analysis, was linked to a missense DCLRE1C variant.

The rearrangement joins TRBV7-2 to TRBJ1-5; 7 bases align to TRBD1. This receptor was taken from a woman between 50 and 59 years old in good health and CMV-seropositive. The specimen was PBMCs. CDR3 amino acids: CASSSGGASNQPQHF. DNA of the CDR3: TGTGCCAGCAGCTCAGGGGGAGCTAGCAATCAGCCCCAGCATTTT.